These T cell receptor beta chains were read from a single sample in a study of blood T cell repertoires in COVID-19. Method: immunoSEQ multiplex PCR; TCRdb's copy keeps in-frame clones and lacks some. The sample carries 200,000 to 250,000 clones, 82% recorded once. Sequencing was performed on peripheral blood. Receptors originate from a woman aged 18-29 years with acute or convalescent COVID-19. Both conserved end residues are trimmed from each CDR3.

>TRBJ1-1|TRBV5-1
ASSRLTGNTEAF
>TRBJ2-5|TRBV6-2/TRBV6-3
ASSYLETQY
>TRBJ2-5|TRBV19
ASSMGGSGVQETQY
>TRBJ2-7|TRBV3-1/TRBV3-2
ASSLGHEQY
>TRBJ2-7|TRBV28
ASRPTSGPLGEQY
>TRBJ1-1|TRBV18
ASSPPAGMNTEAF
>TRBJ2-1|TRBV23-1
ASSQNGLAGVWNEQF
>TRBJ1-1|TRBV27
ASRIGAQGGSEAF
>TRBJ1-4|TRBV6-5
ASSTQNLRREKLF
>TRBJ1-6|TRBV5-1
ASSLEGQGESPLH
>TRBJ2-1|TRBV6-1
ASSEDGTRYNEQF
>TRBJ2-3|TRBV6-4
ASSATSGGVDTQY
>TRBJ2-3|TRBV27
ASRLTPGLAGVADTQY
>TRBJ1-1|TRBV2
ASSIQGADTEAF
>TRBJ2-1|TRBV7-8
ASSRGLAGTYNEQF
>TRBJ1-2|TRBV25-1
ASSGPGQRIYGYT
>TRBJ2-3|TRBV7-2
ASRPDYLTDTQY
>TRBJ1-2|TRBV13
ASSLGGQTLYGYT
>TRBJ2-4|TRBV10-2
ASSDGLAKNIQY
>TRBJ1-1|TRBV3-1/TRBV3-2
ASSQRTGPRNTEAF
>TRBJ2-3|TRBV29-1
SVEDPGQLAGGWYDTQY
>TRBJ1-1|TRBV7-2
ASSVQGGDTEAF
>TRBJ2-1|TRBV12-3/TRBV12-4
ASSPRLADEQF
>TRBJ1-2|TRBV5-5
ASNPGWGANYGYT
>TRBJ2-7|TRBV5-1
ASSNRLAGEGEQY
>TRBJ1-1|TRBV19
ASSYGFGGRTEAF
>TRBJ1-1|TRBV7-2
ASSLALGLRGTEAF
>TRBJ2-7|TRBV18
ASSPVSSYEQY
>TRBJ2-1|TRBV15
ATSREGGLSKRDEQF
>TRBJ1-4|TRBV28
ASSFGGANEKLF
>TRBJ2-3|TRBV3-1/TRBV3-2
ASSHSGVGTDTQY
>TRBJ2-3|TRBV27
ASLPSAGRATDTQY
>TRBJ2-3|TRBV7-8
ASSWALPDTQY
>TRBJ1-5|TRBV4-2
ASSRSGDRLNQPQH
>TRBJ2-7|TRBV28
ASSHRVLDEQY
>TRBJ1-2|TRBV28
ASREDSNYGYT
>TRBJ2-7|TRBV2
ASRRLAEYEQY